The 11 T cell receptor beta chains in this list originate from one sample, sequenced in a study of T cell clusters in autoimmune cytopenias. TRB was amplified from approximately 250 ng of peripheral blood genomic DNA per sample. TRB was amplified by touch-down multiplex PCR, primer pools A and B combined. TCRdb reworked the multiplex PCR reads into one entry per CDR3 protein, no DNA. This table lists approximately 6,100 distinct CDR3 sequences. These records were also assigned to another study, of T cell repertoires in aging, cancer and after chemotherapy.

Sequencing was carried out using peripheral blood. These receptors originate from a human donor in good health.

Considering frequency, this clonotype is medium-sized. This chain uses TRBV6-1 with TRBJ2-7; TCRdb selects TRBD2, and the lack of DNA leaves this call unchecked. Germline CDR1 is MNHNS and CDR2 is SASEGT. CDR3 length: 13 residues. CDR3 in amino acids: CASSEGEGWVQYF.

The chain carries TRBV27 and TRBJ2-5; TCRdb's D gene call, TRBD1, goes unchecked for lack of DNA. The CDR3 runs to 12 residues. The germline V gene encodes CDR1 MNHEY and CDR2 SMNVEV (reference sequence). CDR3 residues: CASSLWGGTQYF.

Its frequency marks this clonotype as medium-sized. V and J are TRBV19 and TRBJ1-2. This CDR3 spans 11 amino acids. CDR1 LNHDA and CDR2 SQIVND come from the germline V gene (reference sequence). This CDR3 reads CASSINYGYTF. The full variable domain, completed using reference TRBV19 and TRBJ1-2, is DGGITQSPKYLFRKEGQNVTLSCEQNLNHDAMYWYRQDPGQGLRLIYYSQIVNDFQKGDIAEGYSVSREKKESFPLTVTSAQKNPTAFYLCASSINYGYTFGSGTRLTVV.

The rearrangement links TRBV4-2 to TRBJ1-1. CDR1 is LGHNA and CDR2 is YNFKEQ in the germline V gene. The CDR3 is 13 amino acids. This chain's CDR3 is CASSQVIGTEAFF.

The gene calls are TRBV11-3 and TRBJ2-5; TCRdb outputs TRBD2, but without DNA this stays unchecked. The CDR3 loop spans 15 amino acids. Germline lookup yields CDR1 SGHNT and CDR2 YENEEA. The chain's CDR3 is CASSLGTSGKETQYF.

The chain is built from TRBV7-2 and TRBJ1-2; TCRdb designates TRBD1, a call that cannot be tested without DNA. This CDR3 comprises 15 residues. From germline, CDR1 is SGHTA and CDR2 FQGNSA. CDR3 loop: CASSLERRGVYGYTF. The full variable domain, its missing parts supplied by reference TRBV7-2 and TRBJ1-2, is GAGVSQSPSNKVTEKGKDVELRCDPISGHTALYWYRQSLGQGLEFLIYFQGNSAPDKSGLPSDRFSAERTGGSVSTLTIQRTQQEDSAVYLCASSLERRGVYGYTFGSGTRLTVV.

Frequency places this clonotype as medium-sized. The chain joins TRBV27 to TRBJ2-1; TCRdb returns TRBD2, unconfirmable since there is no DNA. This CDR3 is built from 16 residues. Germline CDR1 and CDR2: MNHEY and SMNVEV (reference sequence). CDR3 sequence: CASSTRLAGGDNEQFF.

Judged by frequency, this clonotype is medium-sized. This chain uses TRBV29-1 with TRBJ1-1; as DNA is missing, the TRBD1 call by TCRdb cannot be tested. The germline V gene encodes CDR1 SQVTM and CDR2 ANQGSEA. CDR3 length equals 18 residues. The CDR3 reads CSVVRPGTGVGRVTEAFF.

The V call is TRBV5-6, the J call TRBJ2-5. Germline CDR1 SGHDT, CDR2 YYEEEE. The CDR3 has 12 residues. CDR3: CASSLDRETQYF.

By frequency, this clonotype registers medium-sized. J is TRBJ2-2 and V is TRBV19; no DNA is available, so the TRBD2 call from TCRdb remains unchecked. From germline, CDR1 is LNHDA and CDR2 SQIVND (reference sequence). The CDR3 is made up of 17 amino acids. This chain's CDR3 is CASSSSGTSANTGELFF.

This clonotype counts as medium-sized by frequency. This rearrangement joins TRBV27 to TRBJ2-7; TCRdb picks TRBD1, but there is no DNA to check that call. Germline V gene data show CDR1 as MNHEY and CDR2 as SMNVEV (reference sequence). This CDR3 has 14 residues. CDR3 in amino acids: CASSSYRVRYEQYF.